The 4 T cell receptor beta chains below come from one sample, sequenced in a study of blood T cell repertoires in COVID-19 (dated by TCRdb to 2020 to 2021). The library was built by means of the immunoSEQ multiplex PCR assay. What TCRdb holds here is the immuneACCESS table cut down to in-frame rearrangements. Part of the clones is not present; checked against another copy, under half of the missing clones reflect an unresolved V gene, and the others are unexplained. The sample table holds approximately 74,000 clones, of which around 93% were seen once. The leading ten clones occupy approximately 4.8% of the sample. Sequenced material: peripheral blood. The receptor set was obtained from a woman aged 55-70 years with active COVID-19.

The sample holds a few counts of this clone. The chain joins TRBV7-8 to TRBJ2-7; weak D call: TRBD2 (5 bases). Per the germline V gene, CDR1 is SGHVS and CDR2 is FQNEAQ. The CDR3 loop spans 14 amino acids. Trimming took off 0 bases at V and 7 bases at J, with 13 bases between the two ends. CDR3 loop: CASSLARATGEQYF. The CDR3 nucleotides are TGTGCCAGCAGCTTAGCCCGGGCCACGGGGGAGCAGTACTTC.

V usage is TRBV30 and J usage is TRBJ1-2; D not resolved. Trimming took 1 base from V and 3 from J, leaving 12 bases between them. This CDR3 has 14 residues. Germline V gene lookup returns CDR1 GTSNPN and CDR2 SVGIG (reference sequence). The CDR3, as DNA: TGTGCCTGGAGTGCCATTCGCGTGGACTATGGCTACACCTTC. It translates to CAWSAIRVDYGYTF.

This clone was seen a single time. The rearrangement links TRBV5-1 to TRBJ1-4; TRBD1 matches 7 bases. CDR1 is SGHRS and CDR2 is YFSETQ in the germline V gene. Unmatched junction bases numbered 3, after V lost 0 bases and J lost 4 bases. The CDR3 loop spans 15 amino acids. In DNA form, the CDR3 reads TGCGCCAGCAGCTTGGGCACAGGGGTTAATGAAAAACTGTTTTTT. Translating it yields CASSLGTGVNEKLFF.

The DNA of the CDR3 is TGCAGTGCTACCCGACTAGATGAGCAGTTCTTC. This gives the protein CSATRLDEQFF. The rearrangement links TRBV20-1 to TRBJ2-1; D possibly corresponds to TRBD2 (6 bases). Trimming pared 4 bases from V and 8 bases from J, leaving 9 bases between. Germline V CDR1 and CDR2: DFQATT, SNEGSKA (reference sequence). This CDR3 is 11 amino acids long.